This T cell receptor (beta chain) was captured in a study of response to subunit inactivated influenza vaccine. In TCRdb, the RT-PCR reads were re-called with MiXCR into one record per CDR3 protein. In the table there are roughly 540,000 distinct CDR3 sequences, 20% to 25% of which are singletons. This clonotype is labeled medium-sized. This sample was also put to use in a study of T cells expressing NK-cell markers. As that study records: Beta-chain TCR cDNA was generated via 5'RACE template switching with UMIs. According to the study, TCR beta repertoires originated from sorted CD3+CD56+NKG2C+, CD3+CD56+NKG2C- and CD3+CD56-NKG2C+ T cells. Eight donors were sequenced, seven testing HCMV-seropositive and one testing seronegative. T cells sorted in several experiments were restricted to alpha-beta TCR T cells by an anti-gamma-delta TCR antibody.

This TCR came from a man aged 45 to 65 who received an inactivated influenza vaccine. The sample here was CD4+ T cells sorted from PBMCs, taken 11 to 12 days after vaccination.

The CDR3 region is CASSLGYSGELFF. The DNA for the CDR3 is TGTGCCAGCAGCTTAGGATATTCGGGGGAGCTGTTTTTT. This chain links TRBV7-2 with TRBJ2-2; D not certain. Germline V lookup: CDR1 SGHTA, CDR2 FQGNSA. CDR3 size: 13 residues. Trimming cost V 1 base and J 8 bases, with 8 bases left between them.